A selection of T cell receptor beta chains follows, all from one sample in a study of shared clonotypes between healthy human individuals. Libraries were prepared by immunoSEQ multiplex PCR; TCRdb keeps only in-frame clonotypes and omits some of them. The table records about 680,000 clones, 92% of them present only once. Material for sequencing was naive CD8+ T cells sorted from blood. These receptors were collected from a man aged 25 to 40 in good health. Each CDR3 is given with its conserved first and last residue. The D gene is left open where the match is weak. Rows give clone size only sometimes, using once, few, many, or a class for an expanded clone.

V gene	D gene	J gene	clone size	CDR3 DNA	CDR3 protein
TRBV2	.	TRBJ1-1	.	TGTGCCAGCAGTGAATACCCGTTCGGCAGCACTGAAGCTTTCTTT	CASSEYPFGSTEAFF
TRBV9	.	TRBJ2-1	.	TGTGCCAGCAGCGTAGAAGGGGGCTACAATGAGCAGTTCTTC	CASSVEGGYNEQFF
TRBV2	TRBD2	TRBJ2-5	.	TGTGCCAGCACTAGCGGGCAAGAGACCCAGTACTTC	CASTSGQETQYF
TRBV6-4	.	TRBJ1-1	.	TGTGCCAGCAGTGACTCCTTTGGCAGCCTTTTAATGAACACTGAAGCTTTCTTT	CASSDSFGSLLMNTEAFF
TRBV27	TRBD1	TRBJ2-7	few	TGTGCCAGCAGTTTATCGGGACAGAACGAGCAGTACTTC	CASSLSGQNEQYF
TRBV28	.	TRBJ2-7	once	TGTGCCAGCAGTCCTCCCGAAGGGCCGCACGAGCAGTACTTC	CASSPPEGPHEQYF
TRBV5-1	TRBD1	TRBJ2-3	.	TGCGCCAGCAGCTTGGACCGGGACAGGGGGGCAGATACGCAGTATTTT	CASSLDRDRGADTQYF
TRBV18	TRBD1	TRBJ2-5	.	TGTGCCAGCTCAGGACAGGGGGAGACCCAGTACTTC	CASSGQGETQYF
TRBV7-9	TRBD1	TRBJ2-7	.	TGTGCCAGCAGCCGGACAGGGAAGGAAGCATACGAGCAGTACTTC	CASSRTGKEAYEQYF
TRBV9	.	TRBJ1-1	.	TGTGCCAGCAGCGTAGTGCAGGGGCAGAACACTGAAGCTTTCTTT	CASSVVQGQNTEAFF
TRBV7-9	TRBD1	TRBJ2-2	.	TGTGCCAGCAGCCCAATCAACCGGGACAGGGGGTCCGGGGAGCTGTTTTTT	CASSPINRDRGSGELFF
TRBV28	.	TRBJ2-3	.	TGTGCCAGCAGTTCGACAGGTCGCGGGGCAGATACGCAGTATTTT	CASSSTGRGADTQYF
TRBV9	TRBD1	TRBJ2-2	.	TGTGCCAGCAGCCCCGGACAGGGGACCGGGGAGCTGTTTTTT	CASSPGQGTGELFF
TRBV9	TRBD2	TRBJ2-1	.	TGTGCCAGCAGCGTATTGGCCGGGAGGGCCTACAATGAGCAGTTCTTC	CASSVLAGRAYNEQFF
TRBV7-8	.	TRBJ2-7	.	TGTGCCAGCAGCTTAGAGGCGGGGTACGAGCAGTACTTC	CASSLEAGYEQYF
TRBV6-1	.	TRBJ2-1	.	TGTGCCAGCAGGGACCTCGGGGTCTATGAGCAGTTCTTC	CASRDLGVYEQFF
TRBV27	TRBD1	TRBJ2-7	.	TGTGCCAGCAGTTTTCGGACAGGGGTCGACTACGAGCAGTACTTC	CASSFRTGVDYEQYF
TRBV27	.	TRBJ2-7	.	TGTGCCAGCAGTTTTTACAGAACCTACGAGCAGTACTTC	CASSFYRTYEQYF
TRBV4-2	.	TRBJ2-7	.	TGTGCCAGCAGCCCCCATTTTACTACAGAGGCGATCTCCTACGAGCAGTACTTC	CASSPHFTTEAISYEQYF
TRBV15	.	TRBJ2-2	.	TGTGCCACCAGCGGCGACGGGAACACCGGGGAGCTGTTTTTT	CATSGDGNTGELFF
TRBV28	.	TRBJ2-1	.	TGTGCCAGCAGTTTATTAGACTCCTCCTACAATGAGCAGTTCTTC	CASSLLDSSYNEQFF
TRBV6-5	TRBD1	TRBJ1-1	.	TGTGCCAGCAGTTCCCGGGACAGGGGTAAGAACACTGAAGCTTTCTTT	CASSSRDRGKNTEAFF
TRBV6-1	.	TRBJ2-3	once	TGTGCCAGCAGTTCAGACCTCACAGATACGCAGTATTTT	CASSSDLTDTQYF
TRBV27	.	TRBJ2-2	.	TGTGCCAGCAGCTTCTTCGGGGAGCTGTTTTTT	CASSFFGELFF
TRBV6-5	.	TRBJ2-7	.	TGTGCCAGCAGTCTCGTTAACGGCGAGCAGTACTTC	CASSLVNGEQYF
TRBV6-5	.	TRBJ2-2	.	TGTGCCAGCAGTTACTCGAAGGGGACCGGGGAGCTGTTTTTT	CASSYSKGTGELFF
TRBV7-7	TRBD2	TRBJ2-2	.	TGTGCTAGCAGCTCTAGACTAGCGGGCGCCACCGGGGAGCTGTTTTTT	CASSSRLAGATGELFF
TRBV4-3	.	TRBJ2-7	.	TGCGCCAGCAGCCCCGTCCAAGGCCCTACCTACGAGCAGTACTTC	CASSPVQGPTYEQYF
TRBV9	.	TRBJ1-2	.	TGTGCCAGCAGCGACCGACTCTATGGCTACACCTTC	CASSDRLYGYTF
TRBV5-5	TRBD2	TRBJ2-7	.	TGTGCCAGCAGCCTGCCGACTAGCGGGGGGTCCTACGAGCAGTACTTC	CASSLPTSGGSYEQYF
TRBV29-1	TRBD2	TRBJ2-3	.	TGCAGCGTTGAGGGACTAGCGGTAGATACGCAGTATTTT	CSVEGLAVDTQYF
TRBV18	.	TRBJ2-2	.	TGTGCCAGCCCCGAAGAGGGACGAGATAGCGGGGAGCTGTTTTTT	CASPEEGRDSGELFF
TRBV6-6	.	TRBJ1-3	.	TGTGCGAGCCATAGGGAGAGCTCTGGAAACACCATATATTTT	CASHRESSGNTIYF
TRBV4-1	TRBD2	TRBJ2-4	once	TGCGCCAGCAGTGTGGGACTAGCGGGAGAGGGCATTCAGTACTTC	CASSVGLAGEGIQYF
TRBV5-1	.	TRBJ2-7	.	TGCGCCAGCACCAGGGGGGGCGACGAGCAGTACTTC	CASTRGGDEQYF
TRBV19	.	TRBJ2-3	.	TGTGCCAGTAGTATAGTCGAGCGAGATACGCAGTATTTT	CASSIVERDTQYF
TRBV7-9	.	TRBJ2-4	.	TGTGCCAGCAGCTCCCCGGGCGGGGCCCAAGTCATTCAGTACTTC	CASSSPGGAQVIQYF
TRBV4-1	.	TRBJ2-7	.	TGCGCCAGCAGCCAAGGGGGGCTAGAAGCCTACGAGCAGTACTTC	CASSQGGLEAYEQYF
TRBV5-4	.	TRBJ2-7	.	TGTGCCAGCAGCTTCGAAAACTACGAGCAGTACTTC	CASSFENYEQYF
TRBV29-1	TRBD2	TRBJ2-1	.	TGCAGCGTTGGGCTTGGGACTAGCGGGAGGACCTACAATGAGCAGTTCTTC	CSVGLGTSGRTYNEQFF
TRBV27	.	TRBJ2-7	.	TGTGCCAGCAGCCCTGGCCCCAGGGACGAGCAGTACTTC	CASSPGPRDEQYF
TRBV4-2	.	TRBJ2-2	many	TGTGCCAGCAGCCAAGAGGGCGGAGGCACCGGGGAGCTGTTTTTT	CASSQEGGGTGELFF
TRBV5-5	.	TRBJ1-1	.	TGTGCCAGCAGCCCCCCGGTTACAGGGAACACTGAAGCTTTCTTT	CASSPPVTGNTEAFF
TRBV7-2	.	TRBJ1-1	.	TGTGCCAGCAGCATTCACTACAGGGAGAATGAAGCTTTCTTT	CASSIHYRENEAFF
TRBV29-1	.	TRBJ2-2	few	TGCAGCGTTGTTGGGAGATCCGGGGAGCTGTTTTTT	CSVVGRSGELFF
TRBV11-2	.	TRBJ2-1	.	TGTGCCAGCAGCTTAGGGATGGAACCGTTCTTC	CASSLGMEPFF
TRBV27	.	TRBJ2-3	.	TGTGCCAGCAGTTCCGGGACCCCCTTGAACACAGATACGCAGTATTTT	CASSSGTPLNTDTQYF
TRBV7-2	.	TRBJ2-5	.	TGTGCCAGCAGCTTAGAGGCTGTTGGGGGTTTTCCTCAAGAGACCCAGTACTTC	CASSLEAVGGFPQETQYF
TRBV7-6	TRBD2	TRBJ2-7	.	TGTGCCAGCAGCTTAGAGTGGGAGGGCCGCGAGCAGTACTTC	CASSLEWEGREQYF
TRBV5-6	.	TRBJ2-7	.	TGTGCCAGCAGCTACGGGACAACCTACGAGCAGTACTTC	CASSYGTTYEQYF
TRBV25-1	.	TRBJ1-1	.	TGTGCCAGCAGTCGGAGTGGTAGGACTGAAGCTTTCTTT	CASSRSGRTEAFF
TRBV7-3	TRBD1	TRBJ2-7	.	TGTGCCAGCAGCTTAATGACAGGGAATAACTACGAGCAGTACTTC	CASSLMTGNNYEQYF
TRBV30	.	TRBJ1-5	.	TGTGCCTGGAGTGTACAAAGCGATCAGCCCCAGCATTTT	CAWSVQSDQPQHF
TRBV21-1	.	TRBJ2-7	.	TGTGCCAGCATCAAAATGACCAGACAAGCATCTAGCTCCTACGAGCAGTACTTC	CASIKMTRQASSSYEQYF
TRBV27	.	TRBJ1-1	.	TGTGCCAGCAGTTTATCGGGGTCAGGGCCCCGCAGGGAAGCTTTCTTT	CASSLSGSGPRREAFF
TRBV4-3	.	TRBJ2-7	.	TGCGCCAGCAGCCAGGAGGCAGACTTGGGATTTAACGAGCAGTACTTC	CASSQEADLGFNEQYF